This T cell receptor beta chain was profiled in a study of regulatory T cells in long-lasting Graves disease. The overall study: Newly diagnosed Graves' patients took antithyroid drugs under 3 months.

The CDR3 is 19 residues long. Germline CDR1 SNHLY, CDR2 FYNNEI. The V and J ends lost 3 bases and 0 bases, in that order; junction bases with no gene match: 10. Described time point: newly diagnosed GD, antithyroid drugs for less than 3 months. PBMC RNA was the source of the TCR library. This clonotype was detected many times. Building the TCR beta libraries relied on iRepertoire HTBI primers, and CDR3 regions underwent Arm-PCR. TCRdb redid the calling of the multiplex PCR reads with MiXCR, one entry per CDR3 protein. The sample has approximately 360,000 distinct CDR3 sequences, approximately 12% seen once. The data also belong to a second study, concerning T cells in Graves' hyperthyroidism and ophthalmopathy.

This clonotype was sampled from a woman aged 18-29 years with Graves disease. The sequencing used peripheral blood mononuclear cells (PBMCs), collected at new diagnosis, from a patient treated with antithyroid drugs. This chain links TRBV2 with TRBJ2-1; TRBD2 matches 11 bases. Written as DNA, the CDR3 is TGTGCCAGCAGTGATGAGTCTAGCGGGGGGCCGAGCTCCTACAATGAGCAGTTCTTC. Translated: CASSDESSGGPSSYNEQFF.